This T cell receptor beta chain comes out of a study of Graves' ophthalmopathy and Graves' hyperthyroidism. Remarks on this clonotype: A clone one base away is much larger, so this may be a read error.

Losses at the gene ends were 3 bases for V and 6 bases for J; bases not matched to a gene: 4. The CDR3 spans 13 residues. CDR1 and CDR2 (germline): GTSNPN, SVGIG (reference sequence). Diagnosis relied on clinical symptoms, serum thyroxine, TRAb, thyroid ultrasound and orbital computed tomography. The authors used Ficoll-Paque density gradient centrifugation to separate PBMCs. The input was approximately 9.3 ml of fresh peripheral blood. Beta-chain TCR CDR3 regions were amplified from RNA transcripts. An opening RT-PCR round employed HTBI primers and preceded a second-round multiplex PCR. Each CDR3 protein is one row after TCRdb ran MiXCR on the multiplex PCR reads. The sample includes 35,000 to 50,000 distinct CDR3 sequences, roughly 50% of them seen just once.

The J gene is TRBJ1-1, the V gene TRBV30; 10 bases align to TRBD1. The sequence was obtained from an adult woman with stable Graves' hyperthyroidism. Sequencing input: peripheral blood. CDR3 loop: CAWRGTGVSEAFF. The DNA for the CDR3 is TGTGCCTGGAGAGGGACAGGGGTTTCTGAAGCTTTCTTT.